The rows below give T cell receptor beta chains drawn from one sample of a study of technical replicates of blood from a handful of donors. Using immunoSEQ multiplex PCR, the repertoire was profiled, and TCRdb retains in-frame clones only, with some absent. The profile shows tens of thousands of clones, roughly 93% of them singletons. The sample was T cells isolated from PBMCs. The receptor set was obtained from a human donor in good health. CDR3s include the opening cysteine and the closing phenylalanine or tryptophan. The D gene is left open where the match is weak. For some rows the clone size is stated as once, few or many, or as a class when expanded; others skip it.

clone_size | d_call | j_call | v_call | cdr3_aa | cdr3_nt
- | - | TRBJ1-1 | TRBV5-1 | CASSPGDLGETEAFF | TGCGCCAGCAGCCCCGGAGACCTAGGAGAGACTGAAGCTTTCTTT
- | - | TRBJ1-5 | TRBV6-5 | CASSSTGDQPQHF | TGTGCCAGCAGTAGTACAGGAGATCAGCCCCAGCATTTT
once | - | TRBJ2-7 | TRBV19 | CASSGLARIYEQYF | TGTGCCAGTAGTGGGCTAGCGAGAATCTACGAGCAGTACTTC
once | TRBD1 | TRBJ2-7 | TRBV5-1 | CASSFFPGQGSEQYF | TGCGCCAGCAGCTTCTTTCCGGGACAGGGGTCCGAGCAGTACTTC
- | - | TRBJ1-5 | TRBV7-2 | CASSTRRGNQPQHF | TGTGCCAGCAGCACTCGCCGGGGGAATCAGCCCCAGCATTTT
- | - | TRBJ2-1 | TRBV5-1 | CASSLDAASSYNEQFF | TGCGCCAGCAGCTTGGATGCGGCGAGCTCCTACAATGAGCAGTTCTTC
once | TRBD1 | TRBJ1-4 | TRBV4-1 | CASSRTGIEKLFF | TGCGCCAGCAGCCGGACAGGGATTGAAAAACTGTTTTTT
- | TRBD2 | TRBJ2-1 | TRBV25-1 | CASSDGTSGVHEQFF | TGTGCCAGCAGTGACGGGACTAGCGGGGTTCATGAGCAGTTCTTC
- | TRBD2 | TRBJ2-2 | TRBV7-9 | CASSLTSGGTGELFF | TGTGCCAGCAGCCTGACTAGCGGAGGCACCGGGGAGCTGTTTTTT
- | TRBD1 | TRBJ1-1 | TRBV5-1 | CASSLLTGGSRVEAFF | TGCGCCAGCAGCTTGTTGACAGGGGGCTCTCGGGTCGAAGCTTTCTTT
- | TRBD2 | TRBJ2-1 | TRBV5-1 | CASTLLAGNYNEQFF | TGCGCCAGCACTCTACTAGCGGGGAACTACAATGAGCAGTTCTTC
- | - | TRBJ1-4 | TRBV6-1 | CASSELQEQKLFF | TGTGCCAGCAGTGAACTCCAGGAACAAAAACTGTTTTTT
- | TRBD1 | TRBJ1-1 | TRBV5-1 | CASSAQGANTEAFF | TGCGCCAGCAGCGCCCAGGGGGCGAACACTGAAGCTTTCTTT
- | - | TRBJ2-7 | TRBV5-1 | CASSPIGEIYEQYF | TGCGCCAGCAGCCCGATCGGGGAAATATACGAGCAGTACTTC
- | TRBD2 | TRBJ2-1 | TRBV28 | CASRKLAGNNEQFF | TGTGCCAGCAGAAAACTAGCGGGTAACAATGAGCAGTTCTTC
- | - | TRBJ2-5 | TRBV21-1 | CASIGGGFGETQYF | TGTGCCAGCATCGGAGGGGGCTTCGGGGAGACCCAGTACTTC
- | - | TRBJ1-2 | TRBV11-1 | CASSSHGQTNYGYTF | TGTGCCAGCAGCTCCCATGGACAGACTAACTATGGCTACACCTTC
- | TRBD1 | TRBJ1-3 | TRBV18 | CASSRVIQGARGNTIYF | TGTGCCAGCTCACGGGTAATACAGGGGGCTCGTGGAAACACCATATATTTT
- | TRBD2 | TRBJ2-1 | TRBV7-2 | CASSSVAGWSSYNEQFF | TGTGCCAGCAGCTCCGTAGCGGGGTGGAGCTCCTACAATGAGCAGTTCTTC
- | TRBD1 | TRBJ1-2 | TRBV7-3 | CASSRGQGGNYGYTF | TGTGCCAGCAGCCGAGGACAGGGGGGAAACTATGGCTACACCTTC
- | - | TRBJ1-1 | TRBV13 | CASSPPAGNTEAFF | TGTGCCAGCAGCCCGCCCGCCGGTAACACTGAAGCTTTCTTT
- | TRBD1 | TRBJ2-1 | TRBV7-9 | CASSWDRGQIDEQFF | TGTGCCAGCAGCTGGGACAGGGGGCAGATAGATGAGCAGTTCTTC